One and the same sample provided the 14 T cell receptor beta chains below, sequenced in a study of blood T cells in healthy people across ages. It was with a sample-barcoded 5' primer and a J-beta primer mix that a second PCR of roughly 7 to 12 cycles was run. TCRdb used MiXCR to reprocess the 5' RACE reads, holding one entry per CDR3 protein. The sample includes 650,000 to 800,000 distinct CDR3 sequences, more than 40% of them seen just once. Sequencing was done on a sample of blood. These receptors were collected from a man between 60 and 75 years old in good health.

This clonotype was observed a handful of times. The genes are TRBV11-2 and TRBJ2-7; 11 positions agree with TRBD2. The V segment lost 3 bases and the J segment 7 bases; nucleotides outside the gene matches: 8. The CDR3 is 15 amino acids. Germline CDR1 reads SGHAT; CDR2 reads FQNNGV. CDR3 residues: CASSFTSGGPGEQYF. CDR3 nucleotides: TGTGCCAGCAGCTTTACTAGCGGGGGACCCGGGGAGCAGTACTTC.

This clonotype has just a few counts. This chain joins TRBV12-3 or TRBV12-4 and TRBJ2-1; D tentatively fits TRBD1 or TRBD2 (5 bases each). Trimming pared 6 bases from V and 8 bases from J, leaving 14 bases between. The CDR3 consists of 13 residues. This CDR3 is CASRAGASDEQFF. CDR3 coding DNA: TGTGCCAGCAGGGCCGGGGCCTCCGATGAGCAGTTCTTC.

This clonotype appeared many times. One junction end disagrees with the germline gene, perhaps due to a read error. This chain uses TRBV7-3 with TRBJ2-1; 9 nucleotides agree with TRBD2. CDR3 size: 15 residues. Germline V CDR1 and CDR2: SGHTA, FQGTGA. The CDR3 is CASSLTGGGANEQFF. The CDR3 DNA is TGTGCCAGCAGTTTAACTGGCGGGGGGGCCAATGAGCAGTTCTTC. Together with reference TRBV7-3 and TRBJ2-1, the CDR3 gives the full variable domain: GAGVSQTPSNKVTEKGKYVELRCDPISGHTALYWYRQSLGQGPEFLIYFQGTGAADDSGLPNDRFFAVRPEGSVSTLKIQRTERGDSAVYLCASSLTGGGANEQFFGPGTRLTVL.

The CDR3 DNA reads TGTGCCAGCTCACCAAAGGGGGCCGGGGAGCTGTTTTTT. It yields the protein CASSPKGAGELFF. This chain uses TRBV18 with TRBJ2-2, with a tentative D call TRBD1 (6 bases). The ends were cut back, 2 bases at V and 6 bases at J, with 7 bases in the middle. Germline V lookup: CDR1 KGHSH, CDR2 LQKENI. CDR3 size: 13 residues.

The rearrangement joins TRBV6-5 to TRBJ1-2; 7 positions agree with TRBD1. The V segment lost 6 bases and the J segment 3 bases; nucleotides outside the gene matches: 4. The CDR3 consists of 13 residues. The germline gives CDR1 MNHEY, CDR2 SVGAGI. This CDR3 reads CASRRQGHYGYTF. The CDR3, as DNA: TGTGCCAGCAGGCGACAGGGCCACTATGGCTACACCTTC.

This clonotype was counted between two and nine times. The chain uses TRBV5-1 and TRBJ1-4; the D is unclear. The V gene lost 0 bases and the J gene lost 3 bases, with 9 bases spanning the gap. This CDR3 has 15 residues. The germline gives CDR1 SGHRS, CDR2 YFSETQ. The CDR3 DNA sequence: TGCGCCAGCAGCTTGGTCAGCCGGTCTAATGAAAAACTGTTTTTT. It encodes CASSLVSRSNEKLFF. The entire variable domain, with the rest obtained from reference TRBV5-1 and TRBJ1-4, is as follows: KAGVTQTPRYLIKTRGQQVTLSCSPISGHRSVSWYQQTPGQGLQFLFEYFSETQRNKGNFPGRFSGRQFSNSRSEMNVSTLELGDSALYLCASSLVSRSNEKLFFGSGTQLSVL.

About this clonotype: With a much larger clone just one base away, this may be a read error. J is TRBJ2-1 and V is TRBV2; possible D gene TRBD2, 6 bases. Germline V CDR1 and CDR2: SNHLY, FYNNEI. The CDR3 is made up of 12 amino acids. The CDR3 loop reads CAGSGGYNEQFF. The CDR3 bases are TGTGCCGGCAGTGGGGGGTACAATGAGCAGTTCTTC. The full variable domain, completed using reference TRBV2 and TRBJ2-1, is EPEVTQTPSHQVTQMGQEVILRCVPISNHLYFYWYRQILGQKVEFLVSFYNNEISEKSEIFDDQFSVERPDGSNFTLKIRSTKLEDSAMYFCAGSGGYNEQFFGPGTRLTVL.

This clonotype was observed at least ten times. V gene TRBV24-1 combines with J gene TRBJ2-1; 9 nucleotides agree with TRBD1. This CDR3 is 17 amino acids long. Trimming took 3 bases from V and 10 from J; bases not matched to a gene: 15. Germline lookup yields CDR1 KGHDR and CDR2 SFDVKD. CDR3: CATSDPDDRGNRVEQFF. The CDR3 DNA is TGTGCCACCAGTGATCCTGACGACAGGGGGAATCGTGTAGAGCAGTTCTTC.

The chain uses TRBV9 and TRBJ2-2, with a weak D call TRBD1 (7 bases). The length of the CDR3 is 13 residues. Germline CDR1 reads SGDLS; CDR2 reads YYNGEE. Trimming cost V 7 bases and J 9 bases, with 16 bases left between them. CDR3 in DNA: TGTGCCAGCGGTGGACAGGAGGGCAGGGAGCTGTTTTTT. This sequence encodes CASGGQEGRELFF.

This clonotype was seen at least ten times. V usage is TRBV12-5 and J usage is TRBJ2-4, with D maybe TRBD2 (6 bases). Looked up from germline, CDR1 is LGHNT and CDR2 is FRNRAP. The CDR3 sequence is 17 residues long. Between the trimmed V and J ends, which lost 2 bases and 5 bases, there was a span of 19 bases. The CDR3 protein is CASGLSVAGSPENIQYF. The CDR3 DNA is TGTGCTAGTGGTTTGAGTGTGGCGGGGAGTCCCGAAAACATTCAGTACTTC.

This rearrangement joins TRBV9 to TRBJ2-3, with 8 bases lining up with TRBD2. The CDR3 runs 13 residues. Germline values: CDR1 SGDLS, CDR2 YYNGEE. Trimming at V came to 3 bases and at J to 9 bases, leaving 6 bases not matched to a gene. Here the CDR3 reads CASSGGTSDTQYF. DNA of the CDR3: TGTGCCAGCAGCGGAGGGACTAGTGACACGCAGTATTTT.

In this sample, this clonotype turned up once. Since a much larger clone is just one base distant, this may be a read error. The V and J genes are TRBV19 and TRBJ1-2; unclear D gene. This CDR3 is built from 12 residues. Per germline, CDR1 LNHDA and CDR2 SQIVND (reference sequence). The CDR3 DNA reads TGTGCCAGTAGACAGACGAACTATGGCTGCACCTTC. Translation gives CASRQTNYGCTF.

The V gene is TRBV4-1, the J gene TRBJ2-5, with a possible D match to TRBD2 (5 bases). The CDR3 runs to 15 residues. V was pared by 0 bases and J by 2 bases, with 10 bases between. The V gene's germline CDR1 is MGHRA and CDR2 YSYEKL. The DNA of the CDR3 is TGCGCCAGCAGCCAAGAGACTACTGCACAAGAGACCCAGTACTTC. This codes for CASSQETTAQETQYF.

As DNA, the CDR3 is TGTGCCAGCAGCAAGGGCGGCTCCCCCCAAGATACGCAGTATTTT. This translates into CASSKGGSPQDTQYF. The chain recombines TRBV7-3 with TRBJ2-3, with D unresolved. The CDR3 loop spans 15 amino acids. Germline V gives CDR1 SGHTA, CDR2 FQGTGA. The germline V and J ends were trimmed by 5 bases and 5 bases, with 17 bases remaining between them.